This T cell receptor beta chain was obtained from a study of blood T cells in healthy people across ages. Whole-study findings and limits: In the absence of known donor CMV status, changes in expanded clonotypes were possibly confounded. The fall in TCR beta diversity per million T cells was roughly linear with age.

As to this clonotype: Its specificity is not known.

PCR was performed a second time for about 6 to 12 cycles using a sample-barcoded 5' primer and a J-beta primer mix. TCRdb ran MiXCR on the 5' RACE reads and lists one entry per CDR3 protein. This sample has around 1,900,000 distinct CDR3 sequences, with more than 35% found just once. Healthy Russian Caucasian donors spanned ages roughly 6 to 90 years. Each donor's blood draw was approximately 10 milliliters of peripheral blood. The CDR3 is made up of 15 amino acids. Trimming removed 7 bases at V and 3 bases at J, with 22 bases between. Germline V CDR1 and CDR2: DFQATT, SNEGSKA (reference sequence). The rearrangement uses TRBV20-1 and TRBJ2-7; D is unclear. The clonotype comes from a human donor in good health. Sequencing used blood. The CDR3 DNA sequence: TGCAGTGGAGGCCCCCTCTGGCGAGCCTACTACGAGCAGTACTTC. Translated, it gives CSGGPLWRAYYEQYF.